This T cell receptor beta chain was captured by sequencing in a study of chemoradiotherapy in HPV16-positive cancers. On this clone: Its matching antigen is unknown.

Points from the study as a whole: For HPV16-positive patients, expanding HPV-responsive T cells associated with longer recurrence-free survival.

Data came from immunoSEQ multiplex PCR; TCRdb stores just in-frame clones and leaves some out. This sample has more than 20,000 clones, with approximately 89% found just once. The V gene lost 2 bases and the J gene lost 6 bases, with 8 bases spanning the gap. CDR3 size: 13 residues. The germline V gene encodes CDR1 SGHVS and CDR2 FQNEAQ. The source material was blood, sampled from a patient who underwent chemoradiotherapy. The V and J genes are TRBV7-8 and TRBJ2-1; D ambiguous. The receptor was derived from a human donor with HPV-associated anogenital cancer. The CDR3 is CASSLKKLNEQFF. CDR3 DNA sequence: TGTGCCAGCAGCTTAAAAAAGCTCAATGAGCAGTTCTTC. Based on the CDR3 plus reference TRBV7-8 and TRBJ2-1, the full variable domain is GAGVSQSPRYKVAKRGQDVALRCDPISGHVSLFWYQQALGQGPEFLTYFQNEAQLDKSGLPSDRFFAERPEGSVSTLKIQRTQQEDSAVYLCASSLKKLNEQFFGPGTRLTVL.